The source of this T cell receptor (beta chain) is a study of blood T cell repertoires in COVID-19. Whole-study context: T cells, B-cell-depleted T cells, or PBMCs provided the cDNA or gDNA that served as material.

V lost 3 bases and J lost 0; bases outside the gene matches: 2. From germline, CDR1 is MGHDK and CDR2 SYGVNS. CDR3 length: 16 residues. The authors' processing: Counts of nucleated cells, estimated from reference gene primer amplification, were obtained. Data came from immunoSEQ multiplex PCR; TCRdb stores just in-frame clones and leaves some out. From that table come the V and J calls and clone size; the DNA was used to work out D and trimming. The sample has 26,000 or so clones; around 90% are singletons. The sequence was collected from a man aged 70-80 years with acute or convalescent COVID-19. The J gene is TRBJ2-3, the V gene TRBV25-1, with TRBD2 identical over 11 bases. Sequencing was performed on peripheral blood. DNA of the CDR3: TGTGCCAGCAGTGAGGGACTAGCGGCTAGCACAGATACGCAGTATTTT. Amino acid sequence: CASSEGLAASTDTQYF.